This T cell receptor (beta chain) was sequenced during a study of T cell changes during pregnancy in multiple sclerosis. Germline V gene lookup returns CDR1 MGHRA and CDR2 YSYEKL. Deletions cut 1 base from V and 5 bases from J, with 14 bases between. There are 16 residues in the CDR3. Libraries were prepared by immunoSEQ multiplex PCR; TCRdb keeps only in-frame clonotypes and omits some of them. The repertoire holds some 40,000 clones, with 90% as singletons. The rearrangement uses TRBV4-1 and TRBJ2-2, with a tentative D call TRBD1 (5 bases). The receptor was isolated from a female donor in good health, enrolled as a control in a pregnancy study. The source was peripheral blood, collected in the second trimester of pregnancy. CDR3 DNA: TGCGCCAGCAGCCAAGGAGTCCAGGGTTTAACCGGGGAGCTGTTTTTT. It codes for CASSQGVQGLTGELFF.